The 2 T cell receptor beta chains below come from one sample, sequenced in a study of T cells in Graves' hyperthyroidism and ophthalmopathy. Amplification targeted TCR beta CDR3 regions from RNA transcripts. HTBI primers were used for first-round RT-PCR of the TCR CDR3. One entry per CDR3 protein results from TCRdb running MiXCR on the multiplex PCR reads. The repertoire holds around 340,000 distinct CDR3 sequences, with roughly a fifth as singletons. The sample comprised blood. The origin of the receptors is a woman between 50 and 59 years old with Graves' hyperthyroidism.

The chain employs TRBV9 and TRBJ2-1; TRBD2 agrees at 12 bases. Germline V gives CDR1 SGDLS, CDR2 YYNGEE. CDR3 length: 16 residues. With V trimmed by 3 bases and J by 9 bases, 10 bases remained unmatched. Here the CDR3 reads CASSDYGTSGSGEQFF. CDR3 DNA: TGTGCCAGCAGCGACTACGGGACTAGCGGGTCGGGTGAGCAGTTCTTC.

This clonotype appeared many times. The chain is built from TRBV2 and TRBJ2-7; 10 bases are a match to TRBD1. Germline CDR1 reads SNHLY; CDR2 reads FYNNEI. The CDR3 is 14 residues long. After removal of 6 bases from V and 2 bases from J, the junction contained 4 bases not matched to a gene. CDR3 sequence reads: CASSRTGGPYEQYF. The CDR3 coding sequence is TGTGCCAGCAGCCGGACAGGGGGACCCTACGAGCAGTACTTC. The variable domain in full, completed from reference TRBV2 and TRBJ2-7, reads EPEVTQTPSHQVTQMGQEVILRCVPISNHLYFYWYRQILGQKVEFLVSFYNNEISEKSEIFDDQFSVERPDGSNFTLKIRSTKLEDSAMYFCASSRTGGPYEQYFGPGTRLTVT.